This entry lists 23 T cell receptor beta chains sequenced from one sample in a study of blood T cell repertoires in COVID-19. The protocol was immunoSEQ multiplex PCR, while the TCRdb copy is restricted to in-frame clones and leaves out a portion. This sample carries about 170,000 clones, approximately 84% of them seen once, and the ten largest clones take 6% to 9%. Material for sequencing was peripheral blood. The origin of the receptors is a man aged 35-49 years who had recovered from COVID-19.

This clone came up many times. J is TRBJ2-3 and V is TRBV6-1; 10 bases fit TRBD1. The germline CDR1 and CDR2 sequences are MNHNS and SASEGT. Germline trimming cut 0 bases from V and 4 bases from J; bases unmatched to any gene: 1. The CDR3 is 15 amino acids. CDR3 nucleotide sequence: TGTGCCAGCAGTGAAGCGACAGGGGGCGCAGATACGCAGTATTTT. Translating gives CASSEATGGADTQYF.

The chain has TRBV29-1 and TRBJ2-3, with TRBD1 matching 9 bases. V lost 4 bases to trimming and J lost 4 bases; unmatched junction nucleotides: 6. This CDR3 comprises 14 residues. The germline V gene encodes CDR1 SQVTM and CDR2 ANQGSEA. The CDR3 reads CSVVGTGSADTQYF. The CDR3 nucleotides read TGCAGCGTTGTGGGGACAGGGAGCGCAGATACGCAGTATTTT.

To note about this clone: Other DNA variants within this sample encode the same CDR3. V and J are TRBV4-3 and TRBJ1-2; perhaps TRBD1 as D (5 bases). The CDR3 is 15 amino acids. Germline lookup yields CDR1 LGHNA and CDR2 YSLEER. V lost 3 bases and J 4 bases, leaving 15 bases between the germline ends. DNA of the CDR3: TGCGCCAGCAGCCAGGATGCAGGGAATTCCTATGGCTACACCTTC. It specifies CASSQDAGNSYGYTF.

The gene calls are TRBV6-1 and TRBJ1-5, with 8 bases lining up with TRBD1. V shed 3 bases, J shed 4 bases, and the junction held 8 bases outside the gene matches. CDR1 is MNHNS, CDR2 SASEGT, per germline. CDR3 length: 16 amino acids. The chain's CDR3 is CASSDARQGRNQPQHF. CDR3 DNA sequence: TGTGCCAGCAGTGATGCCAGACAGGGGAGAAATCAGCCCCAGCATTTT.

The chain carries TRBV4-3 and TRBJ2-5; 8 bases are a match to TRBD2. The CDR3 covers 15 residues. In germline, CDR1 is LGHNA, CDR2 YSLEER. V was clipped by 4 bases and J by 1 base; unmatched bases: 5. The CDR3, as DNA: TGCGCCAGCAGCCGATATAGCGGGGTCCAAGAGACCCAGTACTTC. It translates to CASSRYSGVQETQYF.

CDR3 in DNA: TGTGCCAGCAGCCTAGTTACAGGCTTCAATGAGCAGTTCTTC. Amino acid sequence: CASSLVTGFNEQFF. The chain joins TRBV5-6 to TRBJ2-1; D might be TRBD1 (5 bases). The V end lost 4 bases, the J end lost 6 bases, and 14 bases lay between the germline ends. Per the germline V gene, CDR1 is SGHDT and CDR2 is YYEEEE. The CDR3 is 14 amino acids.

The sample holds a few counts of this clone. The CDR3 sequence: CASSDPTATNEKLFF. The CDR3 bases are TGTGCCAGCAGTGACCCCACAGCAACTAATGAAAAACTGTTTTTT. The rearrangement joins TRBV6-1 to TRBJ1-4; the D is unclear. The CDR3 has 15 residues. CDR1 is MNHNS, CDR2 SASEGT, per germline. Trimming removed 3 bases from V and 0 bases from J, with 8 bases in between.

Only one count was recorded for this clone. The chain recombines TRBV2 with TRBJ2-7, with TRBD2 matching 8 bases. J was trimmed by 3 bases and V by 1 base; bases with no gene match: 2. The CDR3 has 14 amino acids. Per the germline V gene, CDR1 is SNHLY and CDR2 is FYNNEI. The CDR3 coding sequence is TGTGCCAGCAGTGAAGGACTAGCGAACTACGAGCAGTACTTC. Translation: CASSEGLANYEQYF.

The chain has TRBV5-5 and TRBJ1-2, with D unclear. The CDR3 has 13 amino acids. V shed 0 bases and J shed 10 bases, with 13 bases lying between them. Germline V CDR1 and CDR2: SGHKS, YYEKEE (reference sequence). CDR3 in amino acids: CASSLVGSLFYTF. The CDR3 nucleotides read TGTGCCAGCAGCTTGGTTGGCTCTCTTTTCTACACCTTC.

V usage is TRBV12-5 and J usage is TRBJ2-3, with D maybe TRBD2 (5 bases). This CDR3 comprises 13 residues. With 5 bases removed from V and 2 bases from J, the gap between germline ends came to 8 bases. Germline CDR1 is LGHNT and CDR2 is FRNRAP. The CDR3 loop reads CASGPGVTDTQYF. CDR3 DNA: TGTGCTAGTGGTCCCGGGGTCACAGATACGCAGTATTTT.

The chain couples TRBV5-1 to TRBJ2-7; TRBD2 matches 11 bases. CDR1 and CDR2 (germline): SGHRS, YFSETQ. Unmatched junction bases numbered 4, after V lost 4 bases and J lost 1 base. This CDR3 comprises 15 residues. CDR3 region: CASSILAGESYEQYF. The CDR3 region has the DNA TGCGCCAGCAGCATACTAGCGGGAGAATCCTACGAGCAGTACTTC. The full variable domain, rest sourced from reference TRBV5-1 and TRBJ2-7, is KAGVTQTPRYLIKTRGQQVTLSCSPISGHRSVSWYQQTPGQGLQFLFEYFSETQRNKGNFPGRFSGRQFSNSRSEMNVSTLELGDSALYLCASSILAGESYEQYFGPGTRLTVT.

This chain uses TRBV6-4 with TRBJ2-1; TRBD2 agrees at 14 bases. V shed 0 bases, J shed 9 bases, and the junction held 1 base outside the gene matches. The length of the CDR3 is 15 residues. The germline V gene encodes CDR1 MRHNA and CDR2 SNTAGT. The CDR3 DNA is TGTGCCAGCAGTGACTCGACTAGCGGGGGGGCTGAGCAGTTCTTC. It translates to CASSDSTSGGAEQFF.

The chain has TRBV19 and TRBJ1-1; weak D call: TRBD1 (5 bases). The CDR3 is 14 residues long. V lost 2 bases to trimming and J lost 5 bases, with 12 bases between them. Germline CDR1 LNHDA, CDR2 SQIVND (reference sequence). The CDR3 here is CASSIPSAGTEAFF. The DNA of the CDR3 is TGTGCCAGTAGTATACCCTCCGCAGGGACTGAAGCTTTCTTT. The full variable domain, in which reference TRBV19 and TRBJ1-1 provide the parts outside the CDR3, is DGGITQSPKYLFRKEGQNVTLSCEQNLNHDAMYWYRQDPGQGLRLIYYSQIVNDFQKGDIAEGYSVSREKKESFPLTVTSAQKNPTAFYLCASSIPSAGTEAFFGQGTRLTVV.

This sequence joins TRBV12-5 and TRBJ2-1, with 9 bases lining up with TRBD2. J was trimmed by 7 bases and V by 1 base; bases with no gene match: 8. The germline CDR1 and CDR2 sequences are LGHNT and FRNRAP. The CDR3 has 16 amino acids. The CDR3 spells CASGLDLRGGGNEQFF. The CDR3 DNA sequence: TGTGCTAGTGGTTTGGATTTGCGGGGGGGAGGTAATGAGCAGTTCTTC.

The J gene is TRBJ1-4, the V gene TRBV10-3, with a weak D call TRBD1 (6 bases). Germline CDR1 ENHRY, CDR2 SYGVKD. This CDR3 contains 14 residues. Trimming took off 3 bases at V and 7 bases at J, with 12 bases between the two ends. The CDR3: CAISDRGGGEKLFF. As DNA, the CDR3 is TGTGCCATCAGTGATCGAGGGGGGGGTGAAAAACTGTTTTTT.

The V call is TRBV6-1, the J call TRBJ1-5; maybe TRBD1 (5 bases). Trimming took 3 bases from V and 4 from J, leaving 16 bases between them. CDR1 and CDR2 from the germline V gene are MNHNS and SASEGT. CDR3 length: 16 residues. CDR3 protein: CASSDATAGRNQPQHF. CDR3 sequence (DNA): TGTGCCAGCAGTGACGCGACAGCAGGAAGAAATCAGCCCCAGCATTTT.

V and J are TRBV11-2 and TRBJ2-3; 8 positions match TRBD2. Germline V gene lookup returns CDR1 SGHAT and CDR2 FQNNGV. V lost 5 bases, J lost 5 bases, and 18 bases stayed unmatched. This CDR3 has 18 amino acids. The CDR3 protein is CASSRIDWVREEEDTQYF. The CDR3 DNA sequence: TGTGCCAGCAGCCGAATAGACTGGGTGCGGGAGGAAGAAGATACGCAGTATTTT.

This clone was detected only once. This chain connects TRBV20-1 to TRBJ2-7; possible D gene TRBD1, 5 bases. CDR1 and CDR2 from the germline V gene are DFQATT and SNEGSKA (reference sequence). V gave up 6 bases and J gave up 4 bases, with 10 bases separating them. There are 11 residues in the CDR3. In nucleotides, the CDR3 is TGCAGTGCGGGGCAGGTGTACGAGCAGTACTTC. It is translated as CSAGQVYEQYF.

The genes are TRBV25-1 and TRBJ1-1, with D perhaps TRBD1 (5 bases). CDR3 length: 12 residues. CDR1 is MGHDK and CDR2 is SYGVNS in the germline V gene. V lost 8 bases and J lost 10, with 17 bases in between. CDR3 amino acids: CASDNGGEGAFF. The CDR3 DNA reads TGTGCCAGCGATAACGGGGGGGAAGGAGCTTTCTTT.

This clone showed up just once. This rearrangement joins TRBV6-2 or TRBV6-3 to TRBJ1-5; 7 bases map to TRBD1. CDR1 MNHEY and CDR2 SVGEGT come from the germline V gene. CDR3 length: 16 residues. The V and J ends lost 4 bases and 6 bases, in that order; junction bases with no gene match: 12. The CDR3 is CASSSEWRDSSQPQHF. CDR3 sequence (DNA): TGTGCCAGCAGTTCCGAGTGGCGGGACAGCTCTCAGCCCCAGCATTTT.

This clone showed up just once. This chain connects TRBV4-2 to TRBJ1-1; no firm D call. Germline V gives CDR1 LGHNA, CDR2 YNFKEQ. There are 13 residues in the CDR3. The V end lost 1 base, the J end lost 2 bases, and 5 bases lay between the germline ends. The CDR3 sequence: CASSQVLNTEAFF. The DNA of the CDR3 is TGTGCCAGCAGCCAAGTGCTAAACACTGAAGCTTTCTTT.

The rearrangement links TRBV12-3 or TRBV12-4 to TRBJ1-2, with D tentatively TRBD1 (5 bases). With 6 bases removed from V and 7 bases from J, the gap between germline ends came to 15 bases. The CDR3 totals 13 residues. CDR3 amino acids: CASSPHTGTGYTF. CDR3 bases: TGTGCCAGCAGCCCTCACACAGGAACTGGCTACACCTTC.

CDR3 loop: CATQGRGAGELFF. The CDR3 nucleotides are TGTGCCACCCAAGGGAGGGGAGCCGGGGAGCTGTTTTTT. This rearrangement joins TRBV19 to TRBJ2-2; 7 nucleotides match TRBD2. J gave up 6 bases and V 10 bases, and 8 bases lay outside the gene matches. Germline CDR1 and CDR2: LNHDA and SQIVND (reference sequence). CDR3 length: 13 residues.